These 31 T cell receptor beta chains were all obtained from the same sample, sequenced in a study of blood T cell repertoires in COVID-19 (dated by TCRdb to 2018 to 2021). The library came from the immunoSEQ multiplex PCR assay. Here the immuneACCESS table is served through TCRdb, limited to in-frame sequences with V and J called. Missing clones are a known gap in these copies; in checked studies unresolved V genes cover under half, and the rest lacks a known reason. This sample gives 40,000 or so clones in total; 70% to 80% of them show up just once. The ten largest account for under 30% of the sample. Material: peripheral blood. The receptors shown here come from a woman in her sixties or seventies with acute or convalescent COVID-19.

This chain uses TRBV6-6 with TRBJ2-1; 8 bases are a match to TRBD2. The germline gives CDR1 MNHNY, CDR2 SVGAGI (reference sequence). J lost 2 bases, V lost 2 bases, and 5 bases had no gene match. The CDR3 is 16 residues long. The CDR3 sequence: CASSYVAGPTYNEQFF. CDR3 DNA: TGTGCCAGCAGTTACGTAGCGGGACCTACCTACAATGAGCAGTTCTTC.

The chain joins TRBV24-1 to TRBJ1-2, with D uncertain. CDR3 size: 15 residues. Germline values: CDR1 KGHDR, CDR2 SFDVKD. Trimming pared 2 bases from V and 1 base from J, leaving 10 bases between. The CDR3 sequence is CATSDYSGGNYGYTF. The CDR3 DNA is TGTGCCACCAGTGATTATTCGGGTGGTAACTATGGCTACACCTTC.

CDR3 residues: CSVVRVMNTEAFF. The CDR3, as DNA: TGCAGCGTTGTGCGGGTCATGAACACTGAAGCTTTCTTT. The V call is TRBV29-1, the J call TRBJ1-1; D is ambiguous. Germline V gene sequence: CDR1 SQVTM, CDR2 ANQGSEA. With 4 bases removed from V and 0 bases from J, the gap between germline ends came to 9 bases. This CDR3 spans 13 amino acids.

This chain links TRBV5-1 with TRBJ2-7; TRBD2 matches 10 bases. The CDR3 runs 17 residues. CDR1 and CDR2 (germline): SGHRS, YFSETQ. V shed 4 bases and J 2 bases; nucleotides not matched to a gene: 12. CDR3 region: CASSGGYSGRPTYEQYF. CDR3 DNA: TGCGCCAGCAGCGGCGGCTATAGCGGGAGGCCGACCTACGAGCAGTACTTC.

The gene calls are TRBV19 and TRBJ1-4; D unclear. Per germline, CDR1 LNHDA and CDR2 SQIVND (reference sequence). The CDR3 spans 15 residues. V was cut by 6 bases and J by 6 bases, with 17 bases left in between. CDR3 DNA sequence: TGTGCCAGTAGCCCAGGAGGGCACGGAGATGAAAAACTGTTTTTT. Translation: CASSPGGHGDEKLFF.

A few counts support this clone. The J gene is TRBJ1-6, the V gene TRBV24-1; possibly TRBD1 for D (6 bases). The V gene's germline CDR1 is KGHDR and CDR2 SFDVKD. The V end lost 2 bases, the J end lost 7 bases, and 11 bases lay between the germline ends. CDR3 length equals 15 residues. The CDR3 sequence: CATSDSGQPNSPLHF. In DNA, the CDR3 is TGTGCCACCAGTGATTCGGGACAACCGAATTCACCCCTCCACTTT.

This clone was observed a handful of times. This chain links TRBV18 with TRBJ2-3, with D perhaps matching TRBD1 (5 bases). This CDR3 is 14 amino acids long. V lost 4 bases and J lost 1, with 9 bases in between. Germline CDR1 is KGHSH and CDR2 is LQKENI. CDR3 in amino acids: CASSQDSRTDTQYF. Here the CDR3 DNA reads TGTGCCAGCTCACAAGACAGTCGCACAGATACGCAGTATTTT.

J is TRBJ2-1 and V is TRBV27, with 11 bases lining up with TRBD2. The junction had 9 bases not matched to a gene; V was cut back by 5 bases and J by 6 bases. The CDR3 length is 16 residues. Germline CDR1 MNHEY, CDR2 SMNVEV (reference sequence). In nucleotides, the CDR3 is TGTGCCAGCAGTATCTCACTAGCGGGAGCTTCCAATGAGCAGTTCTTC. This sequence encodes CASSISLAGASNEQFF.

V is TRBV10-1 and J is TRBJ1-4; D remains unclear. The CDR3 contains 14 residues. The germline V gene has CDR1 WNHNN and CDR2 SYGVQD (reference sequence). Between the trimmed V and J ends, which lost 0 bases and 4 bases, there was a span of 6 bases. The DNA of the CDR3 is TGCGCCAGCAGTGAGTCGAGAAGTAATGAAAAACTGTTTTTT. As protein: CASSESRSNEKLFF.

V gene TRBV6-5 combines with J gene TRBJ2-7, with TRBD1 matching over 9 bases. The CDR3 spans 13 residues. V shed 8 bases and J 5 bases; nucleotides not matched to a gene: 7. Germline V gene data show CDR1 as MNHEY and CDR2 as SVGAGI. DNA of the CDR3: TGTGCCAGCGGCGGGACAGGGCCTCACGAGCAGTACTTC. Amino acid sequence: CASGGTGPHEQYF.

On this clone: This CDR3 is also generated by other DNA sequences in the sample. CDR3 loop: CSVGQGAYEQYF. The DNA for the CDR3 is TGCAGCGTTGGACAGGGGGCTTACGAGCAGTACTTC. The chain joins TRBV29-1 to TRBJ2-7; 10 bases are shared with TRBD1. V dropped 4 bases and J dropped 4; count of bases not matched to a gene: 1. This CDR3 is 12 amino acids long. In germline, CDR1 is SQVTM, CDR2 ANQGSEA.

V and J are TRBV24-1 and TRBJ1-5; D gene unclear. There are 13 residues in the CDR3. Germline V gene sequence: CDR1 KGHDR, CDR2 SFDVKD. The V gene lost 6 bases and the J gene lost 7 bases, with 12 bases spanning the gap. The CDR3 DNA sequence: TGTGCCACCAGTTCAGAAGGGAGACAGCCCCAGCATTTT. This sequence encodes CATSSEGRQPQHF.

The chain carries TRBV6-1 and TRBJ2-7; no firm D call. The CDR3 is 15 amino acids. Germline CDR1 MNHNS, CDR2 SASEGT. V was shortened by 2 bases and J by 0 bases, with 11 bases between the two germline ends. The CDR3 nucleotides read TGTGCCAGCAGTGAACCAGCGATTAGCTCCTACGAGCAGTACTTC. Protein product: CASSEPAISSYEQYF.

The chain has TRBV11-2 and TRBJ1-2; D is uncertain. Germline-derived CDR1 and CDR2 are SGHAT and FQNNGV. CDR3 length: 14 amino acids. V shed 5 bases and J shed 1 base, with 11 bases lying between them. The CDR3 DNA is TGTGCCAGCAGCCCCGGGTGGCTTAACTATGGCTACACCTTC. Protein sequence: CASSPGWLNYGYTF. Using reference TRBV11-2 and TRBJ1-2 for the parts outside the CDR3, the full variable domain is EAGVAQSPRYKIIEKRQSVAFWCNPISGHATLYWYQQILGQGPKLLIQFQNNGVVDDSQLPKDRFSAERLKGVDSTLKIQPAKLEDSAVYLCASSPGWLNYGYTFGSGTRLTVV.

The CDR3 protein is CATSDPGRAGEQYF. CDR3 DNA sequence: TGTGCCACCAGTGACCCAGGACGGGCGGGGGAGCAGTACTTC. The chain uses TRBV24-1 and TRBJ2-7; D may be TRBD2 (6 bases). This CDR3 has 14 amino acids. Trimming stripped 4 bases from V and 7 bases from J, with 16 bases between. CDR1 KGHDR and CDR2 SFDVKD come from the germline V gene.

The chain links TRBV10-1 to TRBJ2-7, with a possible D match to TRBD1 (6 bases). V was pared by 3 bases and J by 0 bases, with 12 bases between. CDR1 WNHNN and CDR2 SYGVQD come from the germline V gene (reference sequence). This CDR3 comprises 15 residues. The CDR3 protein is CASSDGTGNSYEQYF. Here the CDR3 DNA reads TGCGCCAGCAGTGATGGAACAGGGAACTCCTACGAGCAGTACTTC.

V and J are TRBV6-6 and TRBJ2-1; D is ambiguous. Germline V gives CDR1 MNHNY, CDR2 SVGAGI (reference sequence). CDR3 length equals 12 residues. Trimming removed 0 bases at V and 10 bases at J, with 7 bases between. This CDR3 reads CASSYSRAEQFF. CDR3 nucleotides: TGTGCCAGCAGTTACTCACGAGCCGAGCAGTTCTTC.

V gene TRBV9 combines with J gene TRBJ2-1; TRBD2 aligns across 13 bases. Per germline, CDR1 SGDLS and CDR2 YYNGEE. The ends lost 3 bases at V and 7 bases at J; junction bases unmatched: 7. The CDR3 contains 16 residues. CDR3 protein: CASSARLAGGRNEQFF. The CDR3 nucleotides read TGTGCCAGCAGCGCGAGACTAGCGGGAGGTCGTAATGAGCAGTTCTTC.

The chain carries TRBV30 and TRBJ1-4; D is undetermined. In germline, CDR1 is GTSNPN, CDR2 SVGIG (reference sequence). The CDR3 is 12 amino acids. V lost 3 bases to trimming and J lost 4 bases, with 6 bases between them. The CDR3 DNA reads as TGTGCCTGGAGGGAGATTAATGAAAAACTGTTTTTT. Translation gives CAWREINEKLFF.

The chain uses TRBV4-1 and TRBJ2-5, with 12 bases fitting TRBD1. V shed 4 bases and J 13 bases; nucleotides not matched to a gene: 7. CDR3 length: 13 residues. Germline loops: CDR1 MGHRA, CDR2 YSYEKL. CDR3 DNA sequence: TGCGCCAGCAGCCCGGGGGACAGGGGGCTCAGGTACTTC. It codes for CASSPGDRGLRYF.

The chain is built from TRBV28 and TRBJ2-7, with 9 nucleotides matching TRBD2. Germline loops: CDR1 MDHEN, CDR2 SYDVKM. The ends lost 2 bases at V and 5 bases at J; junction bases unmatched: 4. This CDR3 region has 14 residues. The CDR3 DNA follows: TGTGCCAGCAGTTTAGGCGGGAGGGCCAACGAGCAGTACTTC. Protein product: CASSLGGRANEQYF.

This clone occurred a few times. The rearrangement uses TRBV7-2 and TRBJ1-1; no clear D. The CDR3 has 13 amino acids. Trimming removed 1 base at V and 11 bases at J, with 14 bases between. Germline V CDR1 and CDR2: SGHTA, FQGNSA. The CDR3 nucleotides read TGTGCCAGCAGCTTAGTTAAAGTCCAGGCGGCTTTCTTT. This codes for CASSLVKVQAAFF.

Only a few counts were recorded for this clone. This chain joins TRBV24-1 and TRBJ2-1; D uncertain. V was shortened by 4 bases and J by 4 bases, with 13 bases between the two germline ends. CDR1 is KGHDR, CDR2 SFDVKD, per germline. The CDR3 has 15 residues. CDR3 DNA: TGTGCCACCAGTGAGCCAACTCAATATTACAATGAGCAGTTCTTC. Its protein product is CATSEPTQYYNEQFF.

The V and J genes are TRBV7-3 and TRBJ2-3; TRBD1 matches 8 bases. Germline CDR1 is SGHTA and CDR2 is FQGTGA. The CDR3 runs to 14 residues. V lost 5 bases to trimming and J lost 5 bases; unmatched junction nucleotides: 6. Here the CDR3 DNA reads TGTGCCAGCAGCAAAACAGGGGGAAGAGATACGCAGTATTTT. It translates to CASSKTGGRDTQYF.

The gene calls are TRBV30 and TRBJ2-5, with 8 bases fitting TRBD2. With V trimmed by 5 bases and J by 5 bases, 10 bases remained unmatched. The germline V gene has CDR1 GTSNPN and CDR2 SVGIG (reference sequence). This CDR3 comprises 14 residues. This CDR3 reads CAWGGGLGVETQYF. CDR3 nucleotides: TGTGCCTGGGGAGGGGGACTAGGGGTGGAGACCCAGTACTTC.

DNA of the CDR3: TGCGCCAGCAGCCAAGATATGTCGAGCAATCAGCCCCAGCATTTT. Translating it yields CASSQDMSSNQPQHF. This sequence joins TRBV4-3 and TRBJ1-5; D ambiguous. Germline values: CDR1 LGHNA, CDR2 YSLEER. CDR3 size: 15 residues. The germline V and J ends were trimmed by 0 bases and 1 base, with 7 bases remaining between them.

This chain uses TRBV5-6 with TRBJ1-4; D remains ambiguous. Trimming shortened V by 2 bases and J by 8 bases, and 13 bases separated the two germline ends. From germline, CDR1 is SGHDT and CDR2 YYEEEE. The CDR3 loop spans 14 amino acids. The CDR3: CASSFYTLEEKLFF. CDR3 sequence (DNA): TGTGCCAGCAGCTTCTATACCTTGGAGGAAAAACTGTTTTTT.

The V call is TRBV9, the J call TRBJ2-3; D is undetermined. Looked up from germline, CDR1 is SGDLS and CDR2 is YYNGEE. This CDR3 contains 13 residues. Trimming shortened V by 0 bases and J by 8 bases, and 10 bases separated the two germline ends. The CDR3 DNA reads TGTGCCAGCAGCGTAGGGCTTGAGCGTACGCAGTATTTT. It specifies CASSVGLERTQYF. Filled out from reference TRBV9 and TRBJ2-3, the complete variable domain reads DSGVTQTPKHLITATGQRVTLRCSPRSGDLSVYWYQQSLDQGLQFLIQYYNGEERAKGNILERFSAQQFPDLHSELNLSSLELGDSALYFCASSVGLERTQYFGPGTRLTVL.

The chain has TRBV28 and TRBJ2-7; TRBD1 is a possible D gene (6 bases). The CDR3 covers 14 residues. V was cut by 5 bases and J by 3 bases, with 14 bases left in between. Germline V gene data show CDR1 as MDHEN and CDR2 as SYDVKM. CDR3 residues: CASSPGQPIYEQYF. In nucleotides, the CDR3 is TGTGCCAGCAGTCCAGGACAGCCTATCTACGAGCAGTACTTC.

The chain is built from TRBV28 and TRBJ2-1; TRBD1 matches at 7 bases. From germline, CDR1 is MDHEN and CDR2 SYDVKM. V trimming: 6 bases; J trimming: 8 bases; junction bases outside the gene matches: 10. The CDR3 runs 14 residues. DNA for the CDR3: TGTGCCAGCAGCCGGACAGGCCGTGCCGATGAGCAGTTCTTC. Its protein is CASSRTGRADEQFF.

The chain's CDR3 is CASSQDSQTQYF. The CDR3, as DNA: TGTGCCAGCAGCCAAGATTCTCAGACCCAGTACTTC. The chain uses TRBV3-1 (or the pseudogene TRBV3-2) and TRBJ2-5, with D hard to call. Trimming cost V 0 bases and J 6 bases, with 5 bases left between them. The germline V gene encodes CDR1 LGHDT and CDR2 YNNKEL (reference sequence). This CDR3 is built from 12 residues.